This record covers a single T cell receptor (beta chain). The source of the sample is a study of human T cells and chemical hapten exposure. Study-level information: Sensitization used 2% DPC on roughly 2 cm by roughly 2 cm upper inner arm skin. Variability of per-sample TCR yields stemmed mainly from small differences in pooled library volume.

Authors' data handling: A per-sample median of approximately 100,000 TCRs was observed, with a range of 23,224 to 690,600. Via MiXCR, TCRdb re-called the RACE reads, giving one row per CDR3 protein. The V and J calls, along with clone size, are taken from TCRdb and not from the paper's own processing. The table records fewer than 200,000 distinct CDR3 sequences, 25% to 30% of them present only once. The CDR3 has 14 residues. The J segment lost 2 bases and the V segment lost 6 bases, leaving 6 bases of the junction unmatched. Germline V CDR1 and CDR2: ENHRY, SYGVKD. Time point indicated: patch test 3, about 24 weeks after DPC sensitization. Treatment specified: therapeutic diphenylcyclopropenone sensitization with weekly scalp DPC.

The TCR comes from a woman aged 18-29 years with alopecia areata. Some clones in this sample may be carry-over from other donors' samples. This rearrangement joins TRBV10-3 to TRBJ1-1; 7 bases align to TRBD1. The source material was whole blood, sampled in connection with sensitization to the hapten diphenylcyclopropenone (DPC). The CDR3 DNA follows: TGTGCCATCAGCCAGACAGGGAGTAACACTGAAGCTTTCTTT. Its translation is CAISQTGSNTEAFF.